This TCR beta chain comes out of a study of T cell responses to AZD1222 COVID-19 vaccine. Study outcomes and limitations: In a largely white British group with more females than males, clonal diversity was possibly underestimated. At baseline, seropositivity was found in only five or six AZD1222 recipients. Researchers report vaccine-associated CD4 TCRs spanning spike, with dominance at 160-218 and 743-854. Compared with day 0, the breadth and depth of the Spike-specific TCR repertoire rose significantly after two doses of AZD1222.

This clone appeared once. Its antigen remains unidentified. The CDR3 totals 14 residues. Germline V CDR1 and CDR2: LGHDT, YNNKEL (reference sequence). V was shortened by 3 bases and J by 3 bases, with 12 bases between the two germline ends. Using immunoSEQ multiplex PCR, the repertoire was profiled, and TCRdb retains in-frame clones only, with some absent. The table records around 110,000 clones, under 90% of them present only once. Here the sequenced sample was peripheral blood, taken on day 0 of AZD1222 vaccination. This sequence joins TRBV3-1 (or the pseudogene TRBV3-2) and TRBJ2-7, with a tentative D call TRBD2 (6 bases). This clonotype was obtained from an adult in good health. The CDR3: CASSQRRGGYEQYF. CDR3 coding DNA: TGTGCCAGCAGCCAGAGGAGGGGAGGCTACGAGCAGTACTTC.